This T cell receptor (beta chain) comes out of a study of response to subunit inactivated influenza vaccine. From the RT-PCR reads, TCRdb called clonotypes with MiXCR, one entry per CDR3 protein. The repertoire holds about 570,000 distinct CDR3 sequences, with about 10% as singletons. Trimming took 0 bases from V and 5 from J, leaving 10 bases between them. Germline CDR1 and CDR2: SGHRS and YFSETQ. CDR3 size: 14 residues. The sample was also linked to a second study, of T cells expressing NK-cell markers. As reported in that work: What made the TCR beta cDNA was 5'RACE template switching with UMIs.

This receptor was obtained from a man between 45 and 60 years old who received an inactivated influenza vaccine. This material consisted of PBMCs from blood, taken on the day of vaccination. The chain carries TRBV5-1 and TRBJ2-3; D not resolved. This chain's CDR3 is CASSLALQLDTQYF. CDR3 nucleotide sequence: TGCGCCAGCAGCTTGGCCTTACAGCTAGATACGCAGTATTTT. The whole variable domain, filled in from reference TRBV5-1 and TRBJ2-3, reads KAGVTQTPRYLIKTRGQQVTLSCSPISGHRSVSWYQQTPGQGLQFLFEYFSETQRNKGNFPGRFSGRQFSNSRSEMNVSTLELGDSALYLCASSLALQLDTQYFGPGTRLTVL.